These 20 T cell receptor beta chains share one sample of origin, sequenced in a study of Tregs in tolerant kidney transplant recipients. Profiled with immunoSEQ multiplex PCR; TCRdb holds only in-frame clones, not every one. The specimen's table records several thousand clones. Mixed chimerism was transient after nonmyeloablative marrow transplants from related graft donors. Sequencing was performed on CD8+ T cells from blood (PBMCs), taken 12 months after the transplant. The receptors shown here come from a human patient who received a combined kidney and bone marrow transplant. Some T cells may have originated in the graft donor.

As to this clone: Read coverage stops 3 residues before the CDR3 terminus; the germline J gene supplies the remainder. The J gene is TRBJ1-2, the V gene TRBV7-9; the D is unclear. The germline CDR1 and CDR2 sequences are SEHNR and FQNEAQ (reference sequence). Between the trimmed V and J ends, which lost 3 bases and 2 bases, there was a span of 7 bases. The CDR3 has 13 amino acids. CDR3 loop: CASSLRPNYGYTF. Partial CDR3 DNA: TGTGCCAGCAGCTTGAGGCCAAACTATGGC.

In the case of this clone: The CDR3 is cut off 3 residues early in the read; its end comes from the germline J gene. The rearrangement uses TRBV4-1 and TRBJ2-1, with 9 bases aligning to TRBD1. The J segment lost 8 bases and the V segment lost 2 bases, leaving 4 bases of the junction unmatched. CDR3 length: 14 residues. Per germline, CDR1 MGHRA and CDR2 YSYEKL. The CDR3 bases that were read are TGCGCCAGCAGCCAAAGACAGGGGGTGGATGAG. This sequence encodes CASSQRQGVDE. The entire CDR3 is CASSQRQGVDEQFF.

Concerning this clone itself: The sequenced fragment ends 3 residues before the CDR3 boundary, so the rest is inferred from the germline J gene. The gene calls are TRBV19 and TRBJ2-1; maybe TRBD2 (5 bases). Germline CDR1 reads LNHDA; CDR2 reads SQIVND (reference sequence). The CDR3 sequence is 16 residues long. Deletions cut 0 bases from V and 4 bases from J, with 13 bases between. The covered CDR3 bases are TGTGCCAGTAGTATAGAAGGAGCGGAGGCATACAATGAG. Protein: CASSIEGAEAYNE. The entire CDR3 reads CASSIEGAEAYNEQFF.

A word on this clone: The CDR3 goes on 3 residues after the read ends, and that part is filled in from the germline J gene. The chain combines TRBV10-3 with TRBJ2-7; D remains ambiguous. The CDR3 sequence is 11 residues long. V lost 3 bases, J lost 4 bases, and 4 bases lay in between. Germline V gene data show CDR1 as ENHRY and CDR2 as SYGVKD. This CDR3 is CAISDLYEQYF. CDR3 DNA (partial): TGTGCCATCAGTGACCTTTACGAG.

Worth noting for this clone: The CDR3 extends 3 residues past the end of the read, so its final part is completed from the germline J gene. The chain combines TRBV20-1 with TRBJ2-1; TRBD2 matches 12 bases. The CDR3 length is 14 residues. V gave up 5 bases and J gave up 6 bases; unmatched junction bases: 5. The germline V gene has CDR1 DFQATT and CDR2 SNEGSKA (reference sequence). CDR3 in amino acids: CSAETSGSINEQFF. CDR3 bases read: TGCAGTGCTGAGACTAGCGGGAGTATCAATGAG.

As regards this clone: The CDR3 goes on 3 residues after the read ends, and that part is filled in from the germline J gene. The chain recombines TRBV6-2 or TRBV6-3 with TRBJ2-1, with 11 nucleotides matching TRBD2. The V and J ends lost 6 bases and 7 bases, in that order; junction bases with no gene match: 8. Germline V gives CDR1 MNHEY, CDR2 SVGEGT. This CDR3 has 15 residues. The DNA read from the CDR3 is TGTGCCAGCAGATCTCGACTAGCGGGATATAATGAG. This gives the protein CASRSRLAGYNE. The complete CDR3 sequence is CASRSRLAGYNEQFF.

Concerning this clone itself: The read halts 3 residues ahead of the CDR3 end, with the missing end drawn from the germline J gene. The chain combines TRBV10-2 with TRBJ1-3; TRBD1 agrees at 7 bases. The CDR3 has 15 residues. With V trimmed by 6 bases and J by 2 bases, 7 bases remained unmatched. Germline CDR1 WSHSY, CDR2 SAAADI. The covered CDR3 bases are TGCGCCAGCAGATGGGACAGTTCTACTGGAAACACC. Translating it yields CASRWDSSTGNT. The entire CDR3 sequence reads CASRWDSSTGNTIYF.

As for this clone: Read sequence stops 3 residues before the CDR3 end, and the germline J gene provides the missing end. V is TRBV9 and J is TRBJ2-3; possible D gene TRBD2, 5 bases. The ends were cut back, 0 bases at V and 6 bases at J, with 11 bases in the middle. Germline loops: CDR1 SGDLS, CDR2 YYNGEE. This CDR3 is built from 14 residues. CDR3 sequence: CASSVAGSVDTQYF. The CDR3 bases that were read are TGTGCCAGCAGCGTAGCGGGGAGTGTCGATACG.

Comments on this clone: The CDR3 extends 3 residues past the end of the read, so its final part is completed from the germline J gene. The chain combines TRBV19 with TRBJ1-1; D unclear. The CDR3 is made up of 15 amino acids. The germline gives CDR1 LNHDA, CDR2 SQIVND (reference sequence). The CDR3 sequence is CASTTRHGGSYEAFF. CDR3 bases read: TGTGCCAGTACTACACGACATGGAGGGTCCTACGAG.

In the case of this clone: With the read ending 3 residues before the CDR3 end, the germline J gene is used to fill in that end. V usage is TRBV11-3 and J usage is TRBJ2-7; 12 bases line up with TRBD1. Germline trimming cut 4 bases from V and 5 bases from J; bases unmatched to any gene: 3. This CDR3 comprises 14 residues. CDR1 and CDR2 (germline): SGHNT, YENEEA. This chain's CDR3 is CASSWGQGAHEQYF. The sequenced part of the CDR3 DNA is TGTGCCAGCAGCTGGGGACAGGGGGCCCACGAG. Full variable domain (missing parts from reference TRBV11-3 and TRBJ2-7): EAGVVQSPRYKIIEKKQPVAFWCNPISGHNTLYWYLQNLGQGPELLIRYENEEAVDDSQLPKDRFSAERLKGVDSTLKIQPAELGDSAVYLCASSWGQGAHEQYFGPGTRLTVT.

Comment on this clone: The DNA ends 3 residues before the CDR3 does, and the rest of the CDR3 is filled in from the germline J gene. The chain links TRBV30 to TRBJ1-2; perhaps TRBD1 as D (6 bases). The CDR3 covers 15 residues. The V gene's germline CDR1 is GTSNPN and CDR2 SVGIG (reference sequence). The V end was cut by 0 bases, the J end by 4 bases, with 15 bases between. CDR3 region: CAWSVPGDRVYGYTF. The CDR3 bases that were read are TGTGCCTGGAGTGTACCAGGGGATAGGGTCTATGGC.

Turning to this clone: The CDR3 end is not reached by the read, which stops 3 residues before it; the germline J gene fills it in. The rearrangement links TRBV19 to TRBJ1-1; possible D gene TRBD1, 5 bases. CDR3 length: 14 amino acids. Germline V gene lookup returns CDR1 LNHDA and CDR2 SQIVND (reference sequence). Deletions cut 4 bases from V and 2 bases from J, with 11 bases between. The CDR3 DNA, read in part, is TGTGCCAGTAGTACTCAGGGATCTAACACTGAA. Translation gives CASSTQGSNTE. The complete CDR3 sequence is CASSTQGSNTEAFF.

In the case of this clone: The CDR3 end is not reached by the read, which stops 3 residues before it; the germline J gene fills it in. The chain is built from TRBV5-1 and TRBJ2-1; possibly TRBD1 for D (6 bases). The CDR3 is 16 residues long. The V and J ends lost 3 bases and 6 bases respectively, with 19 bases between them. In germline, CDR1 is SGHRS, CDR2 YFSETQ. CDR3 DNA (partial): TGCGCCAGCAGCTCAACCAGGGGCGGGCCGATCAATGAG. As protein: CASSSTRGGPINE. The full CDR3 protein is CASSSTRGGPINEQFF.

The sequenced part of the CDR3 DNA is TGTGCCAGTAGTATAGGAGATTTAAGGGGCGGGGAG. Translated, it gives CASSIGDLRGGE. The CDR3 as a whole reads CASSIGDLRGGELFF. The chain links TRBV19 to TRBJ2-2; D might be TRBD1 (5 bases). Sequencing ends 3 residues short of the CDR3 end; the germline J gene provides the rest. Germline-derived CDR1 and CDR2 are LNHDA and SQIVND (reference sequence). Trimming left V 1 base short and J 7 bases short, with 13 bases between. This CDR3 comprises 15 residues.

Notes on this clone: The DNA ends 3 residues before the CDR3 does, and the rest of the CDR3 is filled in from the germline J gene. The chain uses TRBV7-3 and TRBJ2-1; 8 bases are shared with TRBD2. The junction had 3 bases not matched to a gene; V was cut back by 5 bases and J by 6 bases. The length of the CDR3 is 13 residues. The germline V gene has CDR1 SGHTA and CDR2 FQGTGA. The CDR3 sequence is CASSVAGSNEQFF. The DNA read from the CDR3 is TGTGCCAGCAGCGTAGCGGGAAGCAATGAG.

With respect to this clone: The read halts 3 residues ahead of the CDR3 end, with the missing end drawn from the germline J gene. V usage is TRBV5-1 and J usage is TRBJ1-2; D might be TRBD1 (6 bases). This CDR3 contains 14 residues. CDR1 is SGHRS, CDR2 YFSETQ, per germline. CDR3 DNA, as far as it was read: TGCGCCAGCAGCTTGTGGGGGGGCGCAGAGGGC. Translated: CASSLWGGAEG. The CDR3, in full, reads CASSLWGGAEGYTF.

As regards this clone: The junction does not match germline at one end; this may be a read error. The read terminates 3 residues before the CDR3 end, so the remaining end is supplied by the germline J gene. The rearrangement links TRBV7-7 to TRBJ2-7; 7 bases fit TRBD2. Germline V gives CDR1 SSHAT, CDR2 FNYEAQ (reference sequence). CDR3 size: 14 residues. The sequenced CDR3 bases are TGTGCTAGCAGCTTAGCTTTCGGGGGGTACGAG. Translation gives CASSLAFGGYE. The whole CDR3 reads CASSLAFGGYEQYF.

The CDR3 sequence: CAISESTRVRETQYF. The part of the CDR3 DNA that was read is TGTGCCATCAGTGAGTCCACCCGGGTCCGGGAGACC. This chain links TRBV10-3 with TRBJ2-5; D is ambiguous. The read halts 3 residues ahead of the CDR3 end, with the missing end drawn from the germline J gene. The germline CDR1 and CDR2 sequences are ENHRY and SYGVKD. The V end was cut by 0 bases, the J end by 5 bases, with 13 bases between. The CDR3 is 15 amino acids.

This chain's CDR3 is CASSLARGNFQGYTF. CDR3 DNA (partial): TGCGCCAGCAGCTTGGCCAGGGGCAACTTCCAGGGC. V gene TRBV5-1 combines with J gene TRBJ1-2, with D maybe TRBD1 (6 bases). The CDR3 end falls 3 residues outside the read, so it is completed with the germline J gene. Germline lookup yields CDR1 SGHRS and CDR2 YFSETQ. The length of the CDR3 is 15 residues. Supplemented by reference TRBV5-1 and TRBJ1-2, the full variable domain reads KAGVTQTPRYLIKTRGQQVTLSCSPISGHRSVSWYQQTPGQGLQFLFEYFSETQRNKGNFPGRFSGRQFSNSRSEMNVSTLELGDSALYLCASSLARGNFQGYTFGSGTRLTVV.

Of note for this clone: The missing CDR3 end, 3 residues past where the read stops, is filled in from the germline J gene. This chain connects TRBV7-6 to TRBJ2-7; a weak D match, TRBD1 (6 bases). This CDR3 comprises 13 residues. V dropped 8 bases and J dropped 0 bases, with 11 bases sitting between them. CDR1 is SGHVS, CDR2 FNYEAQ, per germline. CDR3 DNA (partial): TGTGCCAGCGGCCGGGACAACTCCTACGAG. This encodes CASGRDNSYE. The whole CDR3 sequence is CASGRDNSYEQYF.